The 28 T cell receptor beta chains listed next were all sequenced from one sample in a study of PD-1 blockade in classical Hodgkin lymphoma. Every single patient, without exception, relapsed after autologous stem cell transplantation, and brentuximab vedotin exposure varied. The protocol was immunoSEQ multiplex PCR, while the TCRdb copy is restricted to in-frame clones and leaves out a portion. Found here are approximately 100,000 clones, 75% to 90% of them singletons; the top ten hold around 6.6%. The input for sequencing was peripheral blood mononuclear cells (PBMCs), taken before the second cycle of nivolumab. All receptors derive from a human donor with classical Hodgkin lymphoma.

V usage is TRBV9 and J usage is TRBJ1-3, with TRBD1 identical over 7 bases. CDR1 and CDR2 from the germline V gene are SGDLS and YYNGEE. The V and J ends lost 1 base and 0 bases, in that order; junction bases with no gene match: 13. The CDR3 has 19 amino acids. CDR3 residues: CASSVPSGTEGFSGNTIYF. The CDR3, as DNA: TGTGCCAGCAGCGTACCATCAGGGACAGAGGGTTTCTCTGGAAACACCATATATTTT.

The chain has TRBV28 and TRBJ2-3, with a possible D match to TRBD2 (6 bases). V gave up 6 bases and J gave up 2 bases, with 12 bases separating them. This CDR3 comprises 14 residues. Germline V gene data show CDR1 as MDHEN and CDR2 as SYDVKM. The CDR3 bases are TGTGCCAGCAGCGTACCGGGAGACACAGATACGCAGTATTTT. Its translation: CASSVPGDTDTQYF.

This chain uses TRBV30 with TRBJ2-7; TRBD1 might be the D (5 bases). In germline, CDR1 is GTSNPN, CDR2 SVGIG (reference sequence). CDR3 size: 12 residues. The ends were cut back, 7 bases at V and 7 bases at J, with 17 bases in the middle. CDR3 coding DNA: TGTGCCTTCCAGGGAATCACCCTAGAGCAGTACTTC. It is translated as CAFQGITLEQYF.

The chain uses TRBV6-1 and TRBJ2-1, with TRBD1 identical over 8 bases. The V gene's germline CDR1 is MNHNS and CDR2 SASEGT. Unmatched junction bases numbered 4, after V lost 6 bases and J lost 0 bases. The CDR3 sequence is 15 residues long. CDR3: CASSPGTGSYNEQFF. CDR3 sequence (DNA): TGTGCCAGCAGCCCCGGGACAGGCTCCTACAATGAGCAGTTCTTC.

The rearrangement uses TRBV7-2 and TRBJ2-5, with TRBD2 identical over 9 bases. The CDR3 is 19 amino acids. Germline V gene sequence: CDR1 SGHTA, CDR2 FQGNSA. V was pared by 1 base and J by 5 bases, with 17 bases of the junction left unmatched. The CDR3 sequence is CASSLVSGWRGGLSETQYF. The CDR3 coding sequence is TGTGCCAGCAGCTTAGTTTCTGGTTGGCGGGGGGGCCTATCTGAGACCCAGTACTTC.

The rearrangement links TRBV5-1 to TRBJ2-7; 11 bases align to TRBD1. This CDR3 is built from 18 residues. After removal of 4 bases from V and 3 bases from J, the junction contained 15 bases not matched to a gene. Germline lookup yields CDR1 SGHRS and CDR2 YFSETQ. CDR3 residues: CASSTPRDRGILVYEQYF. CDR3 DNA sequence: TGCGCCAGCAGCACACCCCGGGACAGGGGGATTTTAGTCTACGAGCAGTACTTC. The full variable domain, in which reference TRBV5-1 and TRBJ2-7 provide the parts outside the CDR3, is KAGVTQTPRYLIKTRGQQVTLSCSPISGHRSVSWYQQTPGQGLQFLFEYFSETQRNKGNFPGRFSGRQFSNSRSEMNVSTLELGDSALYLCASSTPRDRGILVYEQYFGPGTRLTVT.

The chain has TRBV27 and TRBJ1-2; D is ambiguous. The CDR3 covers 13 residues. V was clipped by 4 bases and J by 3 bases, with 9 bases between them. The germline V gene has CDR1 MNHEY and CDR2 SMNVEV (reference sequence). CDR3 amino acids: CASSYGQDYGYTF. The CDR3 coding sequence is TGTGCCAGCAGTTATGGTCAGGACTATGGCTACACCTTC.

The J gene is TRBJ2-7, the V gene TRBV2; no clear D gene. Germline CDR1 SNHLY, CDR2 FYNNEI. This CDR3 is built from 13 residues. V dropped 11 bases and J dropped 7 bases, with 21 bases sitting between them. CDR3 nucleotide sequence: TGTGCCGCCGACGAGGTTAGGATTTGGGAGCAGTACTTC. It codes for CAADEVRIWEQYF.

J is TRBJ1-5 and V is TRBV19, with a possible D match to TRBD1 (6 bases). The CDR3 totals 16 residues. V dropped 7 bases and J dropped 4 bases, with 20 bases sitting between them. Germline V gene sequence: CDR1 LNHDA, CDR2 SQIVND (reference sequence). CDR3 DNA: TGTGCCAGTATCCGTGGGACATTAGGTGGGAATCAGCCCCAGCATTTT. Amino acid sequence: CASIRGTLGGNQPQHF.

This sequence joins TRBV19 and TRBJ2-6; a weak D match, TRBD2 (6 bases). V was clipped by 7 bases and J by 0 bases, with 10 bases between them. This CDR3 is 15 amino acids long. Germline V gene lookup returns CDR1 LNHDA and CDR2 SQIVND (reference sequence). The DNA for the CDR3 is TGTGCCAGTACCGGGGGACTCTCTGGGGCCAACGTCCTGACTTTC. Translation gives CASTGGLSGANVLTF.

This chain links TRBV5-4 with TRBJ1-1, with 11 nucleotides matching TRBD1. V lost 0 bases and J lost 3; bases outside the gene matches: 7. This CDR3 is 17 amino acids long. Per the germline V gene, CDR1 is SGHNT and CDR2 is YYREEE (reference sequence). The CDR3 here is CASSLGGDRGGYTEAFF. CDR3 DNA sequence: TGTGCCAGCAGCTTGGGAGGGGACAGGGGGGGATACACTGAAGCTTTCTTT. Looking up the rest from reference TRBV5-4 and TRBJ1-1 gives the full variable domain: ETGVTQSPTHLIKTRGQQVTLRCSSQSGHNTVSWYQQALGQGPQFIFQYYREEENGRGNFPPRFSGLQFPNYSSELNVNALELDDSALYLCASSLGGDRGGYTEAFFGQGTRLTVV.

V and J are TRBV6-1 and TRBJ1-1, with D possibly matching TRBD1 (5 bases). Germline V gene sequence: CDR1 MNHNS, CDR2 SASEGT. The CDR3 is made up of 15 amino acids. Trimming cost V 3 bases and J 3 bases, with 14 bases left between them. The chain's CDR3 is CASSDLGVADTEAFF. The DNA of the CDR3 is TGTGCCAGCAGTGACCTAGGGGTGGCGGACACTGAAGCTTTCTTT.

This clone was seen more than once but under ten times. The V and J genes are TRBV4-1 and TRBJ1-6, with a possible D match to TRBD1 (5 bases). This CDR3 region has 15 residues. Trimming removed 5 bases from V and 8 bases from J, with 16 bases in between. Germline V lookup: CDR1 MGHRA, CDR2 YSYEKL. The CDR3 loop is CASSGGERLDSPLHF. The CDR3 DNA is TGCGCCAGCAGCGGGGGGGAAAGATTGGATTCACCCCTCCACTTT.

The J gene is TRBJ2-7, the V gene TRBV27, with D hard to call. This CDR3 region has 15 residues. Germline CDR1 MNHEY, CDR2 SMNVEV (reference sequence). V dropped 4 bases and J dropped 1 base, with 14 bases sitting between them. The CDR3 nucleotides read TGTGCCAGCAGTTCCGCCCCCGGGCTATCCTACGAGCAGTACTTC. As protein: CASSSAPGLSYEQYF.

This CDR3 reads CASRRDAPNTEAFF. Written as DNA, the CDR3 is TGTGCCAGTAGAAGAGACGCACCGAACACTGAAGCTTTCTTT. The genes are TRBV19 and TRBJ1-1; D is unresolved. The V end lost 6 bases, the J end lost 1 base, and 12 bases lay between the germline ends. Germline loops: CDR1 LNHDA, CDR2 SQIVND (reference sequence). The CDR3 sequence is 14 residues long. Variable domain in full (rest from reference TRBV19 and TRBJ1-1): DGGITQSPKYLFRKEGQNVTLSCEQNLNHDAMYWYRQDPGQGLRLIYYSQIVNDFQKGDIAEGYSVSREKKESFPLTVTSAQKNPTAFYLCASRRDAPNTEAFFGQGTRLTVV.

The chain combines TRBV27 with TRBJ2-1; 9 bases are shared with TRBD1. The V gene end was trimmed by 7 bases and the J gene end by 3 bases; junction bases not matched to a gene: 4. CDR1 is MNHEY, CDR2 SMNVEV, per germline (reference sequence). This CDR3 comprises 14 residues. The CDR3 protein is CASTTGGFYNEQFF. CDR3 bases: TGTGCCAGCACCACAGGGGGCTTCTACAATGAGCAGTTCTTC.

The gene calls are TRBV25-1 and TRBJ1-6, with unresolved D. With 8 bases removed from V and 5 bases from J, the gap between germline ends came to 13 bases. CDR1 and CDR2 from the germline V gene are MGHDK and SYGVNS. This CDR3 contains 14 residues. CDR3 nucleotide sequence: TGTGCCAGCCCCCCGCATCGGGATAATTCACCCCTCCACTTT. Translating gives CASPPHRDNSPLHF. Filled out from reference TRBV25-1 and TRBJ1-6, the complete variable domain reads EADIYQTPRYLVIGTGKKITLECSQTMGHDKMYWYQQDPGMELHLIHYSYGVNSTEKGDLSSESTVSRIRTEHFPLTLESARPSHTSQYLCASPPHRDNSPLHFGNGTRLTVT.

The V and J genes are TRBV5-6 and TRBJ1-2, with 7 bases that match TRBD1. Trimming took 0 bases from V and 2 from J; bases not matched to a gene: 4. CDR1 is SGHDT and CDR2 is YYEEEE in the germline V gene. The CDR3 is made up of 15 amino acids. CDR3 sequence (DNA): TGTGCCAGCAGCTTGGATACAGGGGCAAACTATGGCTACACCTTC. Residues: CASSLDTGANYGYTF.

The chain has TRBV2 and TRBJ2-7; TRBD2 is a possible D gene (6 bases). The V gene's germline CDR1 is SNHLY and CDR2 FYNNEI. The CDR3 has 17 amino acids. V gave up 2 bases and J gave up 9 bases, with 26 bases separating them. The CDR3 sequence is CASSERLWQPPLGGQYF. CDR3 bases: TGTGCCAGCAGTGAAAGGTTGTGGCAGCCTCCCCTCGGGGGGCAGTACTTC.

The genes are TRBV27 and TRBJ2-3; a possible D gene is TRBD2 (5 bases). Trimming removed 7 bases from V and 4 bases from J, with 18 bases in between. In germline, CDR1 is MNHEY, CDR2 SMNVEV (reference sequence). This CDR3 has 15 residues. The CDR3 nucleotides are TGTGCCAGCATGCAGGACTTATCACCCTCAGATACGCAGTATTTT. Amino acids: CASMQDLSPSDTQYF.

The chain has TRBV11-2 and TRBJ1-4; no clear D gene. The CDR3 spans 16 residues. The germline CDR1 and CDR2 sequences are SGHAT and FQNNGV. The ends were cut back, 1 base at V and 0 bases at J, with 9 bases in the middle. CDR3 residues: CASSLGFGATNEKLFF. In nucleotides, the CDR3 is TGTGCCAGCAGCTTAGGCTTCGGAGCAACTAATGAAAAACTGTTTTTT.

V is TRBV21-1 and J is TRBJ2-1; the D call in the table, TRBD2, was not verified against the DNA. TRBV21-1 is termed a pseudogene. The CDR3 runs 18 residues. CDR3 DNA sequence: TGTGCCAGCAGGTTCCCGTTTCCGCTGGCGGGGGGGCCCAATGAGCAGTTCTTC. This gives the protein CASRFPFPLAGGPNEQFF.

The J gene is TRBJ1-2, the V gene TRBV5-1, with TRBD1 identical over 9 bases. CDR1 and CDR2 (germline): SGHRS, YFSETQ. V lost 0 bases and J lost 8; bases outside the gene matches: 14. The CDR3 runs 17 residues. CDR3 amino acids: CASSLVTLGDRVWGYTF. The CDR3 nucleotides are TGCGCCAGCAGCTTGGTGACTTTGGGGGACAGGGTTTGGGGCTACACCTTC.

This rearrangement joins TRBV9 to TRBJ2-2; 8 nucleotides match TRBD2. CDR1 is SGDLS and CDR2 is YYNGEE in the germline V gene. CDR3 length: 15 amino acids. J lost 5 bases, V lost 2 bases, and 5 bases had no gene match. DNA of the CDR3: TGTGCCAGCAGCGTGGCGGGAGGACAGACCGGGGAGCTGTTTTTT. Residues: CASSVAGGQTGELFF.

The genes are TRBV4-3 and TRBJ2-1; a possible D gene is TRBD2 (7 bases). Trimming pared 0 bases from V and 2 bases from J, leaving 11 bases between. Germline CDR1 and CDR2: LGHNA and YSLEER. The CDR3 has 16 residues. The CDR3 is CASSQDTGGPYNEQFF. CDR3 in DNA: TGCGCCAGCAGCCAAGATACCGGGGGGCCCTACAATGAGCAGTTCTTC.

The chain joins TRBV5-4 to TRBJ2-2, with D possibly being TRBD1 (5 bases). Trimming left V 6 bases short and J 5 bases short, with 17 bases between. The CDR3 is 15 residues long. The germline V gene encodes CDR1 SGHNT and CDR2 YYREEE (reference sequence). The CDR3 DNA is TGTGCCAGCACCGACTCGCAGGGTAGTACCGGGGAGCTGTTTTTT. Its translation is CASTDSQGSTGELFF.

The gene calls are TRBV4-3 and TRBJ2-2; no clear D. This CDR3 is 14 amino acids long. Trimming removed 2 bases from V and 7 bases from J, with 11 bases in between. The V gene's germline CDR1 is LGHNA and CDR2 YSLEER. CDR3 in DNA: TGCGCCAGCAGCCAAAAGAGGAGTATCGGGGAGCTGTTTTTT. Amino acids: CASSQKRSIGELFF.

This chain connects TRBV19 to TRBJ2-2; D is possibly TRBD2 (5 bases). CDR1 and CDR2 from the germline V gene are LNHDA and SQIVND (reference sequence). The CDR3 has 15 amino acids. The ends were cut back, 7 bases at V and 3 bases at J, with 15 bases in the middle. The CDR3 loop reads CASKTLGGYTGELFF. DNA for the CDR3: TGTGCCAGTAAGACACTAGGAGGTTACACCGGGGAGCTGTTTTTT.